This TCR beta chain was obtained from a study of regulatory T cells in long-lasting Graves disease. Trimming cost V 6 bases and J 2 bases; bases outside gene matches: 4. Germline values: CDR1 SGHRS, CDR2 YFSETQ. The length of the CDR3 is 14 residues. iRepertoire HTBI primers and Arm-PCR of CDR3 regions built TCR beta libraries. From the multiplex PCR reads, TCRdb called clonotypes with MiXCR, one entry per CDR3 protein. The sample carries fewer than 550,000 distinct CDR3 sequences, more than 15% recorded once. Whole-study results and caveats: Persistent patients shared more public clonotypes (approximately 2,900) than new patients (nearly 1,000).

This clonotype was seen a handful of times. Its antigen is unknown. Time point here: newly diagnosed GD, antithyroid drugs for less than 3 months. Preparation of the TCR library used RNA extracted from PBMCs. These records were also assigned to another study, of T cells in Graves' hyperthyroidism and ophthalmopathy. This second study notes: Researchers found most expanded thyroid clonotypes above 0.001 in blood as well.

This specimen consisted of peripheral blood mononuclear cells (PBMCs), obtained at new diagnosis, from a patient treated with antithyroid drugs. This sequence was found in a middle-aged woman with Graves disease. V usage is TRBV5-1 and J usage is TRBJ2-3, with 9 bases identical to TRBD2. CDR3 DNA sequence: TGCGCCAGCAATAGCGGGGGTATCACAGATACGCAGTATTTT. Translation gives CASNSGGITDTQYF.